One T cell receptor beta chain is described in this entry. What it recognizes is unknown. Germline V gene lookup returns CDR1 SGHAT and CDR2 FQNNGV. The CDR3 has 15 residues. The V gene lost 4 bases and the J gene lost 4 bases, with 16 bases spanning the gap. Method: immunoSEQ multiplex PCR; TCRdb's copy keeps in-frame clones and lacks some. The table shows under 200,000 clones, with approximately 88% occurring only once. These data belong to a study of T cell responses to AZD1222 COVID-19 vaccine. General study findings and limits: Among AZD1222 vaccinees, only five to seven were seropositive at baseline.

The V call is TRBV11-2, the J call TRBJ2-5, with a possible D match to TRBD2 (6 bases). The sequences come from peripheral blood, collected 28 days after the second AZD1222 dose. The TCR was taken from an adult who received the AZD1222 COVID-19 vaccine. The CDR3, as DNA: TGTGCCAGCAGCTCCAGTAGGCTAGCGAGAGAGACCCAGTACTTC. Its translation: CASSSSRLARETQYF. Looking up the rest from reference TRBV11-2 and TRBJ2-5 gives the full variable domain: EAGVAQSPRYKIIEKRQSVAFWCNPISGHATLYWYQQILGQGPKLLIQFQNNGVVDDSQLPKDRFSAERLKGVDSTLKIQPAKLEDSAVYLCASSSSRLARETQYFGPGTRLLVL.